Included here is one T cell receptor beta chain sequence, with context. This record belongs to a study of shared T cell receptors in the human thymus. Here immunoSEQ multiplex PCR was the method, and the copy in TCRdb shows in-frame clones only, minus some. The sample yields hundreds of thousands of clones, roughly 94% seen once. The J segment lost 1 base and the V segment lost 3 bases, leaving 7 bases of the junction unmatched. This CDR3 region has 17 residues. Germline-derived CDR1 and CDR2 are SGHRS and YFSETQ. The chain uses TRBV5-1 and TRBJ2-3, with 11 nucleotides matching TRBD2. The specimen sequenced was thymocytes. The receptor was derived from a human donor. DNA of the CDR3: TGCGCCAGCAGCTCGCGCCCGGGACTAGCGGGCACAGATACGCAGTATTTT. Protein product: CASSSRPGLAGTDTQYF.